The clone carrying this T cell receptor (beta chain) showed up just once. PCR amplification relied on 60 Vbeta primers (plus 13 Jbeta primers). Generated by immunoSEQ multiplex PCR, the TCRdb table keeps only in-frame clones and is missing some. The sample yields 70,000 to 75,000 clones, 60% to 80% seen once. The data belong to a study of cytomegalovirus exposure and HLA in healthy donors. Between the trimmed V and J ends, which lost 3 bases and 3 bases, there was a span of 12 bases. CDR3 length: 14 amino acids. Germline CDR1 is MNHEY and CDR2 is SMNVEV (reference sequence). The chain links TRBV27 to TRBJ2-7, with D maybe TRBD2 (7 bases). Specimen: PBMCs. This sequence was found in a woman in her forties in good health and CMV-seropositive. The CDR3 nucleotides are TGTGCCAGCAGTTTGGGGGGGGCCCGCTACGAGCAGTACTTC. It specifies CASSLGGARYEQYF.